The rows below give T cell receptor beta chains drawn from one sample of a study of blood T cell repertoires in COVID-19. Repertoires were generated with immunoSEQ multiplex PCR, while TCRdb's copy carries only in-frame clones and drops some. The sample lists roughly 100,000 clones, approximately 88% occurring once. Source material: peripheral blood. All receptors derive from a man aged 80 or over with acute or convalescent COVID-19. The CDR3 runs from the conserved cysteine through the conserved F or W. Fields, in order: D gene, V gene, J gene, clone size, CDR3 protein, CDR3 DNA. D genes are given only for firm matches. Size tells how often a clone was seen (once, few, many) or the class of an expanded clone, and some rows leave it out.

-	TRBV5-1	TRBJ2-3	-	CASSPEREFTDTQYF	TGCGCCAGCAGCCCGGAGCGCGAGTTCACAGATACGCAGTATTTT
-	TRBV9	TRBJ1-2	-	CASSVFYGAYGYTF	TGTGCCAGCAGCGTTTTCTATGGGGCCTATGGCTACACCTTC
-	TRBV11-2	TRBJ1-5	-	CASSLAGLQPQHF	TGTGCCAGCAGCTTAGCTGGGCTTCAGCCCCAGCATTTT
-	TRBV28	TRBJ1-5	-	CASRNLGPGNQPQHF	TGTGCCAGCAGGAACCTGGGCCCAGGGAATCAGCCCCAGCATTTT
-	TRBV6-5	TRBJ2-5	once	CASSLLVVGETQYF	TGTGCCAGCAGTCTACTAGTGGTGGGGGAGACCCAGTACTTC
-	TRBV7-9	TRBJ2-3	-	CASSLEQGRDTQYF	TGTGCCAGCAGCTTAGAACAGGGAAGAGATACGCAGTATTTT
-	TRBV20-1	TRBJ1-5	-	CSASPVSNQPQHF	TGCAGTGCTAGTCCAGTTAGCAATCAGCCCCAGCATTTT
TRBD1	TRBV5-4	TRBJ1-3	-	CASSPGQGASGNTIYF	TGTGCCAGCAGCCCAGGACAGGGGGCCTCTGGAAACACCATATATTTT
TRBD2	TRBV5-1	TRBJ2-7	-	CASSLSLSGGSYEQYF	TGCGCCAGCAGCTTGAGTCTTAGCGGGGGATCCTACGAGCAGTACTTC
-	TRBV5-1	TRBJ2-7	-	CASSASGGIIYEQYF	TGCGCCAGCAGCGCCTCAGGGGGGATAATTTACGAGCAGTACTTC
-	TRBV25-1	TRBJ2-7	-	CASSEDLGGEQYF	TGTGCCAGCAGTGAAGATCTAGGAGGCGAGCAGTACTTC
-	TRBV2	TRBJ2-7	-	CASRPTGIYEQYF	TGTGCCAGCAGGCCGACAGGAATCTACGAGCAGTACTTC
-	TRBV12-3/TRBV12-4	TRBJ1-2	-	CASSLILNYGYTF	TGTGCCAGCAGTTTAATTCTGAACTATGGCTACACCTTC
TRBD1	TRBV18	TRBJ1-2	-	CASSLQGADYGYTF	TGTGCCAGCTCACTACAGGGGGCGGACTATGGCTACACCTTC
-	TRBV18	TRBJ2-7	-	CASSPGGYEQYF	TGTGCCAGCTCACCGGGGGGATACGAGCAGTACTTC
-	TRBV7-8	TRBJ1-6	-	CASSPLGIQGNSPLHF	TGTGCCAGCAGCCCATTAGGGATACAGGGAAATTCACCCCTCCACTTT
-	TRBV9	TRBJ2-1	-	CASSVGGNREGEQFF	TGTGCCAGCAGCGTAGGAGGGAACAGGGAAGGTGAGCAGTTCTTC
TRBD2	TRBV5-6	TRBJ2-7	-	CASSPTGTSAREQYF	TGTGCCAGCAGCCCTACCGGGACTAGCGCGAGGGAGCAGTACTTC
TRBD1	TRBV18	TRBJ1-2	-	CASSPPNRGGYTF	TGTGCCAGCTCACCACCTAACAGGGGGGGCTACACCTTC
TRBD2	TRBV19	TRBJ2-2	-	CASSSSGGSITGELFF	TGTGCCAGTAGCTCTAGCGGGGGTTCTATAACCGGGGAGCTGTTTTTT
-	TRBV12-5	TRBJ1-2	-	CASGSYRTHTTYGYTF	TGTGCTAGTGGTTCTTACCGGACTCATACTACATATGGCTACACCTTC
-	TRBV18	TRBJ1-1	-	CASSGSREFQAFF	TGTGCCAGCTCCGGGAGCAGGGAATTCCAGGCTTTCTTT
-	TRBV4-3	TRBJ2-7	-	CASSQGVRGYEQYF	TGCGCCAGCAGCCAAGGAGTCAGGGGCTACGAGCAGTACTTC
-	TRBV7-3	TRBJ2-2	-	CASSLLGPTLNTGELFF	TGTGCCAGCAGCCTCCTGGGCCCGACCCTTAACACCGGGGAGCTGTTTTTT
-	TRBV7-9	TRBJ1-2	-	CASSLTGRALDYGYTF	TGTGCCAGCAGCTTGACAGGACGCGCCCTGGACTATGGCTACACCTTC
TRBD1	TRBV12-3/TRBV12-4	TRBJ1-2	-	CASTLEGAGYTF	TGTGCCAGCACCTTAGAGGGGGCGGGCTACACCTTC
-	TRBV24-1	TRBJ1-6	few	CATSDSSYNSPLHF	TGTGCCACCAGCGACAGCTCCTATAATTCACCCCTCCACTTT
TRBD1	TRBV27	TRBJ2-1	-	CASSSGQGSYNEQFF	TGTGCCAGCAGTTCGGGACAGGGGTCCTACAATGAGCAGTTCTTC
-	TRBV28	TRBJ1-6	few	CASRERQINNSPLHF	TGTGCCAGCAGGGAGAGACAGATAAATAATTCACCCCTCCACTTT
-	TRBV3-1/TRBV3-2	TRBJ1-6	-	CASSQLPGHRYNSPLHF	TGTGCCAGCAGCCAACTTCCGGGACACCGTTATAATTCACCCCTCCACTTT
-	TRBV19	TRBJ2-5	-	CASSIEGAPQETQYF	TGTGCCAGTAGTATAGAGGGGGCCCCCCAAGAGACCCAGTACTTC
-	TRBV5-4	TRBJ2-3	-	CASSLPASGTDTQYF	TGTGCCAGCAGCCTCCCTGCTAGCGGCACAGATACGCAGTATTTT
-	TRBV7-2	TRBJ2-3	-	CASSAGLANTQYF	TGTGCCAGCAGCGCGGGACTGGCGAATACGCAGTATTTT
-	TRBV28	TRBJ2-5	-	CASSFPSGGQETQYF	TGTGCCAGCAGTTTCCCCTCCGGGGGACAAGAGACCCAGTACTTC
-	TRBV11-2	TRBJ1-2	-	CASSLVRTDGPGDYGYTF	TGTGCCAGCAGCTTAGTTCGGACAGATGGGCCAGGCGACTATGGCTACACCTTC
TRBD2	TRBV6-6	TRBJ2-7	-	CASMTSEAYEQYF	TGTGCCAGCATGACTAGCGAGGCCTACGAGCAGTACTTC
TRBD1	TRBV6-2/TRBV6-3	TRBJ1-5	-	CASSEDRDMNQPQHF	TGTGCCAGCAGTGAGGACAGGGACATGAATCAGCCCCAGCATTTT
TRBD1	TRBV2	TRBJ2-7	-	CASTPDRDEQYF	TGTGCCAGCACCCCCGACAGGGACGAGCAGTACTTC
-	TRBV4-2	TRBJ1-2	-	CASSLEGGQGHGYTF	TGTGCCAGCAGCCTCGAAGGCGGCCAGGGCCATGGCTACACCTTC
-	TRBV10-1	TRBJ2-7	-	CAAPGVWGGEQYF	TGCGCCGCGCCGGGTGTGTGGGGCGGCGAGCAGTACTTC
TRBD2	TRBV5-1	TRBJ2-2	-	CASSSGTSGRTGELFF	TGCGCCAGCAGCTCTGGGACTAGCGGGAGGACCGGGGAGCTGTTTTTT
TRBD1	TRBV16	TRBJ2-7	-	CASSPPGQGKSSYEQYF	TGTGCCAGCAGCCCACCAGGACAGGGCAAGAGCTCCTACGAGCAGTACTTC
-	TRBV19	TRBJ1-3	few	CASSPLSGNTIYF	TGTGCCAGTAGTCCACTCTCTGGAAACACCATATATTTT
-	TRBV7-2	TRBJ1-4	-	CASSPNPQEKLFF	TGTGCCAGCAGCCCTAACCCTCAAGAAAAACTGTTTTTT
TRBD1	TRBV19	TRBJ1-1	-	CASSVQGVNTEAFF	TGTGCCAGTAGTGTACAGGGGGTGAACACTGAAGCTTTCTTT
TRBD1	TRBV4-1	TRBJ1-1	few	CASSQETGMEAFF	TGCGCCAGCAGCCAGGAGACAGGGATGGAGGCTTTCTTT
TRBD1	TRBV5-5	TRBJ2-5	-	CASSLGQGPLETQYF	TGTGCCAGCAGTTTAGGACAGGGCCCTTTAGAGACCCAGTACTTC
-	TRBV18	TRBJ2-1	-	CASSPSDGYNEQFF	TGTGCCAGCTCACCAAGTGACGGGTACAATGAGCAGTTCTTC
TRBD2	TRBV3-1/TRBV3-2	TRBJ2-3	-	CASSQGLAGGLTDTQYF	TGTGCCAGCAGCCAAGGACTAGCGGGGGGTCTCACAGATACGCAGTATTTT
TRBD1	TRBV7-3	TRBJ2-1	few	CASSRDRGASSYNEQFF	TGTGCCAGCAGCCGTGACAGGGGGGCGAGCTCCTACAATGAGCAGTTCTTC
TRBD2	TRBV2	TRBJ2-7	-	CASRTSGGRTYEQYF	TGTGCCAGCAGGACTAGCGGGGGACGAACCTACGAGCAGTACTTC
-	TRBV7-2	TRBJ1-1	-	CASSPTVAVNTEAFF	TGTGCCAGCAGCCCCACCGTGGCAGTGAACACTGAAGCTTTCTTT
-	TRBV19	TRBJ2-5	once	CASSTGDGKMETQYF	TGTGCCAGTAGTACGGGGGACGGAAAGATGGAGACCCAGTACTTC
TRBD1	TRBV7-3	TRBJ1-2	-	CASTRDSVYGYTF	TGTGCCAGCACCAGGGACAGCGTCTATGGCTACACCTTC
TRBD2	TRBV28	TRBJ2-7	-	CASSLFPRAGAHEQYF	TGTGCCAGCAGTCTTTTCCCCCGGGCGGGAGCCCACGAGCAGTACTTC
-	TRBV9	TRBJ1-3	-	CASSVAFQGLGNTIYF	TGTGCCAGCAGCGTAGCTTTTCAGGGCCTCGGGAACACCATATATTTT
TRBD1	TRBV5-1	TRBJ1-4	-	CASSPQGTNEKLFF	TGCGCCAGCAGCCCACAGGGGACGAATGAAAAACTGTTTTTT